These T cell receptor beta chains were read from a single sample in a study of blood T cells in healthy people across ages. From the 5' RACE reads, TCRdb called clonotypes with MiXCR, one entry per CDR3 protein. The sample records about a million distinct CDR3 sequences, roughly 48% being singletons. The material sequenced was blood. The receptors stem from a man aged 25-45 years in good health. Each CDR3 is given with its conserved first and last residue. The D gene is left open where the match is weak. Only part of the rows carry a size: once, few, many, or a class if the clone is expanded.

NA	NA	TRBV7-9	TRBJ2-1	CASFKLINNEQFF	TGTGCCAGCTTTAAGCTGATAAACAATGAGCAGTTCTTC
NA	few	TRBV7-2	TRBJ2-1	CASSFVGPLKNEQFF	TGTGCCAGCAGCTTTGTCGGGCCTCTCAAAAATGAGCAGTTCTTC
NA	NA	TRBV28	TRBJ2-7	CASSFPRDFYEQYF	TGTGCCAGCAGTTTCCCCCGGGACTTCTACGAGCAGTACTTC
NA	NA	TRBV29-1	TRBJ1-2	CSVDRDGYTF	TGCAGCGTTGACAGGGATGGCTACACCTTC
TRBD2	NA	TRBV7-8	TRBJ2-5	CASSVAGATQETQYF	TGTGCCAGCAGCGTAGCGGGGGCCACTCAAGAGACCCAGTACTTC
TRBD2	NA	TRBV9	TRBJ2-1	CASSVVELAGGHYKEQFF	TGTGCCAGCAGCGTAGTGGAACTAGCGGGGGGGCACTACAAGGAGCAGTTCTTC
NA	many	TRBV6-1	TRBJ2-1	CASTRLGTSASYNEQFF	TGTGCCAGCACCCGCCTAGGGACATCTGCCTCCTACAATGAGCAGTTCTTC
NA	NA	TRBV5-1	TRBJ2-5	CASSRRPGAQETQYF	TGCGCCAGCAGCAGACGGCCGGGAGCACAAGAGACCCAGTACTTC
NA	few	TRBV5-8	TRBJ2-1	CASSFIYNEQFF	TGTGCCAGCAGCTTCATATACAATGAGCAGTTCTTC
TRBD2	NA	TRBV28	TRBJ2-1	CASSSPTSGGAYNEQFF	TGTGCCAGCAGTTCCCCGACTAGCGGGGGCGCGTACAATGAGCAGTTCTTC
NA	NA	TRBV20-1	TRBJ2-5	CSAYRALGGETQYF	TGCAGTGCTTACCGGGCCCTCGGAGGGGAGACCCAGTACTTC
TRBD2	NA	TRBV9	TRBJ2-3	CASSEGGLALDTQYF	TGTGCCAGCAGTGAGGGGGGACTAGCCTTAGATACGCAGTATTTT
NA	few	TRBV21-1	TRBJ2-7	CASSKAKGMRGTGQGPYEQYF	TGTGCCAGCAGCAAAGCTAAAGGGATGAGGGGAACGGGACAGGGTCCTTACGAGCAGTACTTC
TRBD2	NA	TRBV5-1	TRBJ2-7	CASSWGGTTGFNEQYF	TGCGCCAGCAGCTGGGGCGGGACTACAGGTTTCAACGAGCAGTACTTC
NA	once	TRBV4-2	TRBJ1-4	CASSRTEFNEKLFF	TGTGCCAGCAGTCGGACAGAATTTAATGAAAAACTGTTTTTT
TRBD1	NA	TRBV5-6	TRBJ2-3	CASSDRGKADTQYF	TGTGCCAGCAGCGACAGGGGCAAGGCAGATACGCAGTATTTT
NA	few	TRBV4-2	TRBJ2-1	CASSQQQAERGGDEQFF	TGTGCCAGCAGCCAACAACAGGCGGAAAGGGGGGGCGATGAGCAGTTCTTC
NA	NA	TRBV5-1	TRBJ2-7	CASSRWELSYEQYF	TGCGCCAGCAGTCGCTGGGAGTTATCCTACGAGCAGTACTTC
TRBD1	NA	TRBV3-1	TRBJ2-7	CASSQGVDKGALRDEQYF	TGTGCCAGCAGCCAAGGAGTGGACAAGGGGGCGTTACGGGACGAGCAGTACTTC
NA	once	TRBV3-1	TRBJ2-5	CASSQGSREQYF	TGTGCCAGCAGCCAAGGTAGTAGGGAGCAGTACTTC
NA	NA	TRBV4-1	TRBJ2-7	CASSQAVGSDYEQYF	TGCGCCAGCAGCCAAGCTGTAGGTAGTGACTACGAGCAGTACTTC
TRBD2	NA	TRBV3-1	TRBJ2-1	CASSPKWRTSGGTYNEQFF	TGTGCCAGCAGCCCCAAATGGCGGACTAGCGGGGGGACCTACAATGAGCAGTTCTTC
NA	few	TRBV5-1	TRBJ2-7	CASTWEGGLDEQYF	TGCGCCAGCACATGGGAGGGGGGGCTCGACGAGCAGTACTTC
TRBD1	NA	TRBV30	TRBJ1-5	CAWSIYPGTGKSNQPQHF	TGTGCCTGGAGTATCTATCCCGGGACAGGGAAAAGCAATCAGCCCCAGCATTTT
NA	few	TRBV11-1	TRBJ2-5	CASSLNSGANSYNEQYF	TGTGCCAGCAGCTTAAATTCAGGGGCGAACTCCTACAATGAGCAGTACTTC
NA	NA	TRBV7-9	TRBJ2-3	CASSLVGVGDTQYF	TGTGCCAGCAGCTTAGTAGGGGTAGGAGATACGCAGTATTTT
NA	few	TRBV20-1	TRBJ2-7	CSARVAYTTYEQYF	TGCAGTGCTAGAGTGGCTTACACGACCTACGAGCAGTACTTC
TRBD1	many	TRBV6-2/TRBV6-3	TRBJ1-5	CASSSRQGNQPQHF	TGTGCCAGCAGTTCTAGACAGGGGAATCAGCCCCAGCATTTT
NA	NA	TRBV15	TRBJ1-2	CATSPEDYPNYGYTF	TGTGCCACCAGCCCAGAGGATTATCCTAACTATGGCTACACCTTC
NA	NA	TRBV18	TRBJ2-4	CASSPRVEAYGQYF	TGTGCCAGCTCACCACGCGTGGAAGCCTACGGGCAGTACTTC
NA	many	TRBV29-1	TRBJ2-7	CSVQAAYEQYF	TGCAGCGTCCAGGCGGCCTACGAGCAGTACTTC
NA	few	TRBV6-6	TRBJ2-3	CASSYSRGSTDTQYF	TGTGCCAGCAGTTACAGCCGGGGGAGCACAGATACGCAGTATTTT
NA	many	TRBV10-3	TRBJ2-7	CAISEGYEQYF	TGTGCCATCAGTGAGGGCTACGAGCAGTACTTC
TRBD2	once	TRBV28	TRBJ2-7	CASTDSGAYEQYF	TGTGCCAGCACCGATAGCGGGGCCTACGAGCAGTACTTC
NA	few	TRBV9	TRBJ2-3	CASSEQTSTDTQYF	TGTGCCAGCAGCGAACAGACAAGCACAGATACGCAGTATTTT
TRBD2	NA	TRBV29-1	TRBJ2-7	CSVATSGGAYEQYF	TGCAGCGTTGCGACTAGCGGGGGGGCCTACGAGCAGTACTTC
TRBD1	NA	TRBV16	TRBJ1-1	CASSQNGQANTEAFF	TGTGCCAGCAGCCAAAACGGACAGGCGAACACTGAAGCTTTCTTT
TRBD1	NA	TRBV28	TRBJ2-7	CALQGSNNEQYF	TGTGCCCTACAGGGGTCGAACAACGAGCAGTACTTC
NA	few	TRBV28	TRBJ1-5	CASSLGGPGQPQHF	TGTGCCAGCAGTTTGGGGGGGCCCGGGCAGCCCCAGCATTTT
NA	once	TRBV5-6	TRBJ2-5	CASSLASRIEYF	TGTGCCAGCAGCTTGGCCAGCAGGATAGAGTACTTC
TRBD2	NA	TRBV20-1	TRBJ2-3	CSAREEQSLSTDTQYF	TGCAGTGCTCGGGAGGAGCAGAGCCTTAGCACAGATACGCAGTATTTT
TRBD1	NA	TRBV29-1	TRBJ1-5	CSVALGQGSNQPQHF	TGCAGCGTTGCGCTGGGACAGGGTAGCAATCAGCCCCAGCATTTT
NA	NA	TRBV7-2	TRBJ1-3	CASSSPGGSLSGNTIYF	TGTGCCAGCAGCTCCCCGGGGGGCTCCCTCTCTGGAAACACCATATATTTT
TRBD1	NA	TRBV11-2	TRBJ1-2	CASSPGGPAGGYTF	TGTGCCAGCAGCCCAGGGGGACCCGCTGGTGGCTACACCTTC
NA	NA	TRBV9	TRBJ1-4	CASSPRTVNEKLFF	TGTGCCAGCAGCCCTCGGACGGTGAATGAAAAACTGTTTTTT
NA	few	TRBV11-1	TRBJ1-2	CASSLLAGSSNYGYTF	TGTGCCAGCAGCTTACTCGCGGGCTCCAGTAACTATGGCTACACCTTC
NA	NA	TRBV13	TRBJ2-7	CASAARETSYEQYF	TGTGCCAGCGCCGCCAGGGAGACTTCCTACGAGCAGTACTTC
NA	NA	TRBV24-1	TRBJ2-5	CATRSGETQYF	TGTGCCACCCGATCGGGGGAGACCCAGTACTTC
TRBD1	NA	TRBV30	TRBJ1-2	CASGGGTF	TGTGCATCAGGGGGAGGCACCTTC
NA	NA	TRBV28	TRBJ1-2	CASSLKDTYGYTF	TGTGCCAGCAGTTTAAAGGACACCTATGGCTACACCTTC
TRBD1	many	TRBV15	TRBJ2-7	CATSRDHEGAAEQYF	TGTGCCACCAGCAGAGATCACGAGGGGGCCGCCGAGCAGTACTTC